These 10 T cell receptor beta chains were all obtained from the same sample, sequenced in a study of shared clonotypes between healthy human individuals. Clones were read by immunoSEQ multiplex PCR, and TCRdb kept only the in-frame ones, dropping some. Of 300,000 to 400,000 clones in the sample, roughly 84% are singletons; the top ten hold 15% to 20%. The sample comprised memory CD8+ T cells sorted from blood. Stated subset: CD45RO+ cells pooled with CCR7-negative TemRA cells. These receptors were taken from a man between 18 and 29 years old in good health.

V is TRBV30 and J is TRBJ2-1; 10 positions agree with TRBD2. The CDR3 runs to 13 residues. Germline-derived CDR1 and CDR2 are GTSNPN and SVGIG (reference sequence). V was clipped by 3 bases and J by 9 bases; unmatched bases: 5. The CDR3 region has the DNA TGTGCCTGGAGCCTAGCGGGAGTAGGTGAGCAGTTCTTC. It codes for CAWSLAGVGEQFF. The variable domain in full, with the rest retrieved from reference TRBV30 and TRBJ2-1, is SQTIHQWPATLVQPVGSPLSLECTVEGTSNPNLYWYRQAAGRGLQLLFYSVGIGQISSEVPQNLSASRPQDRQFILSSKKLLLSDSGFYLCAWSLAGVGEQFFGPGTRLTVL.

This clone has a single count. V usage is TRBV6-1 and J usage is TRBJ2-7; 10 nucleotides line up with TRBD2. This CDR3 spans 14 amino acids. V trimming: 6 bases; J trimming: 0 bases; junction bases outside the gene matches: 2. Germline CDR1 MNHNS, CDR2 SASEGT. This CDR3 reads CASSLAGASYEQYF. In DNA, the CDR3 is TGTGCCAGCAGCCTAGCGGGGGCCTCCTACGAGCAGTACTTC.

This clone was recorded once. The chain links TRBV11-1 to TRBJ2-1; 8 bases match TRBD1. The germline gives CDR1 SGHAT, CDR2 FQDESV (reference sequence). V dropped 5 bases and J dropped 1; count of bases not matched to a gene: 4. CDR3 length: 15 residues. CDR3 sequence: CASSGQGTSYNEQFF. The CDR3 DNA reads as TGTGCCAGCAGCGGACAGGGAACGTCCTACAATGAGCAGTTCTTC.

On this clone: An end of the junction differs from the germline gene, which may be a read error. The chain links TRBV6-5 to TRBJ2-7; 12 nucleotides align to TRBD1. There are 14 residues in the CDR3. Germline V gene sequence: CDR1 MNHEY, CDR2 SVGAGI. CDR3: CASSYSGQGAEEYF. DNA for the CDR3: TGTGCCAGCAGTTACTCGGGACAGGGGGCCGAGGAGTACTTC.

This chain links TRBV29-1 with TRBJ2-7, with D perhaps matching TRBD2 (7 bases). The CDR3 extends over 15 amino acids. Trimming removed 4 bases at V and 6 bases at J, with 22 bases between. CDR1 SQVTM and CDR2 ANQGSEA come from the germline V gene. CDR3 loop: CSVASSGGGPSEQYF. CDR3 sequence (DNA): TGCAGCGTTGCGTCTAGCGGAGGGGGACCGTCCGAGCAGTACTTC.

This chain uses TRBV7-9 with TRBJ2-7, with D uncertain. The V gene lost 2 bases and the J gene lost 1 base, with 3 bases spanning the gap. Germline loops: CDR1 SEHNR, CDR2 FQNEAQ (reference sequence). The CDR3 is 12 amino acids. The CDR3 reads CASSLISYEQYF. The DNA of the CDR3 is TGTGCCAGCAGCTTAATTTCCTACGAGCAGTACTTC.

This sequence joins TRBV11-2 and TRBJ2-1; TRBD2 matches 8 bases. After removal of 0 bases from V and 4 bases from J, the junction contained 5 bases not matched to a gene. Germline V lookup: CDR1 SGHAT, CDR2 FQNNGV. CDR3 size: 16 residues. The DNA of the CDR3 is TGTGCCAGCAGCTTAGAGAGCGGGGGAAGTTACAATGAGCAGTTCTTC. Protein product: CASSLESGGSYNEQFF.

The chain has TRBV6-6 and TRBJ1-5; D is undetermined. The CDR3 is made up of 13 amino acids. The V gene lost 0 bases and the J gene lost 7 bases, with 7 bases spanning the gap. Germline lookup yields CDR1 MNHNY and CDR2 SVGAGI (reference sequence). CDR3 nucleotide sequence: TGTGCCAGCAGTTACTCCTCGGAACAGCCCCAGCATTTT. As protein: CASSYSSEQPQHF.

The chain couples TRBV27 to TRBJ1-4; D is possibly TRBD1 (5 bases). Germline V gene sequence: CDR1 MNHEY, CDR2 SMNVEV (reference sequence). There are 16 residues in the CDR3. Trimming removed 5 bases at V and 5 bases at J, with 18 bases between. The CDR3 spells CASSGSLWTPNEKLFF. DNA of the CDR3: TGTGCCAGCAGTGGGTCCCTCTGGACACCAAATGAAAAACTGTTTTTT.

The chain has TRBV6-5 and TRBJ2-2; D is tentatively TRBD1 or TRBD2 (5 bases each). V was shortened by 2 bases and J by 5 bases, with 12 bases between the two germline ends. Germline V gene lookup returns CDR1 MNHEY and CDR2 SVGAGI. CDR3 size: 15 residues. Written as DNA, the CDR3 is TGTGCCAGCAGTTACGGCATAGGGGAGACCGGGGAGCTGTTTTTT. Its translation is CASSYGIGETGELFF.